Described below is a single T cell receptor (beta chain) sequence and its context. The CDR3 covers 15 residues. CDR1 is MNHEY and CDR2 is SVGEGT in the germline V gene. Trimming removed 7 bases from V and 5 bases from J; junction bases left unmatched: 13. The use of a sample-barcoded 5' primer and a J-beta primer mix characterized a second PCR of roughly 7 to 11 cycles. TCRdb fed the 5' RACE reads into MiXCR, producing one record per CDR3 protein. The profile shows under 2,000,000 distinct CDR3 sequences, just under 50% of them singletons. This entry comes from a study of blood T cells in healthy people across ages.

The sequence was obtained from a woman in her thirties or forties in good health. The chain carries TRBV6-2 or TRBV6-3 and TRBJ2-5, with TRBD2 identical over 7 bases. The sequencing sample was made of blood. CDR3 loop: CASKERGSIMETQYF. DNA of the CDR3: TGTGCCAGCAAGGAGCGGGGATCGATAATGGAGACCCAGTACTTC.